This T cell receptor (beta chain) was captured by sequencing in a study of blood T cell repertoires in COVID-19. Study-wide background: Nucleic acid was either cDNA or gDNA, and it came from T cells, B-cell-depleted T cells, or PBMCs.

Assay: immunoSEQ multiplex PCR; the TCRdb copy retains only in-frame clones and omits some. The sample lists 200,000 to 250,000 clones; 90% were seen once. CDR3 length equals 14 residues. V shed 5 bases and J 4 bases; nucleotides not matched to a gene: 3. The germline CDR1 and CDR2 sequences are SGHAT and FQNNGV. The study drew participants aged about 18 to 89 years from about two dozen US areas. Grouping used clinical history reported by participants in a survey and questionnaire. A COVID-19 case had been met by exposed participants during the 2 weeks before study entry. Sequencing was carried out using PBMCs or T cells enriched from blood (not recorded which). The clonotype was recovered from a man between 50 and 59 years old who had been exposed to COVID-19. The chain joins TRBV11-2 to TRBJ2-5, with 11 positions matching TRBD2. CDR3 sequence: CASSPGTSGETQYF. The CDR3 DNA reads TGTGCCAGCAGCCCCGGGACTAGCGGAGAGACCCAGTACTTC. Full variable domain (rest looked up from reference TRBV11-2 and TRBJ2-5): EAGVAQSPRYKIIEKRQSVAFWCNPISGHATLYWYQQILGQGPKLLIQFQNNGVVDDSQLPKDRFSAERLKGVDSTLKIQPAKLEDSAVYLCASSPGTSGETQYFGPGTRLLVL.